Shown below are 21 T cell receptor beta chains from a single sample sequenced in a study of tumor and adjacent non-tumor tissue in lung cancer. RNA was extracted from bulk tissue without any cell sorting. A modified ARM-PCR protocol with three rounds of nested PCR amplified TCRbeta. TCRdb reanalysed the multiplex PCR reads using MiXCR and keeps one entry per CDR3 protein. The sample has some 120,000 distinct CDR3 sequences, around three fifths seen once. The sample consisted of lung tumor tissue. The source of these receptors is a man aged 25-40 years with non-small cell lung cancer.

To note about this clonotype: A read error may explain this, as a much larger clone is one base away. The rearrangement links TRBV4-3 to TRBJ2-7; D is undetermined. This CDR3 is built from 15 residues. CDR1 is LGHNA, CDR2 YSLEER, per germline. This chain's CDR3 is CVSSQGSDNLYEQYF. The CDR3 region has the DNA TGCGTCAGCAGCCAAGGTAGTGACAATCTCTACGAGCAGTACTTC.

There are a few counts of this clonotype. This chain joins TRBV24-1 and TRBJ2-3; the D is unclear. Trimming stripped 2 bases from V and 3 bases from J, with 2 bases between. Germline CDR1 reads KGHDR; CDR2 reads SFDVKD. CDR3 length: 12 residues. CDR3 region: CATSDSTDTQYF. CDR3 DNA: TGTGCCACCAGTGATTCAACAGATACGCAGTATTTT.

As for this clonotype: A much larger clone sits a single nucleotide away, making a read error possible. The rearrangement links TRBV5-5 to TRBJ2-3; 10 bases align to TRBD2. The CDR3 covers 15 residues. Trimming cost V 4 bases and J 7 bases; bases outside gene matches: 9. Germline CDR1 SGHKS, CDR2 YYEKEE (reference sequence). DNA for the CDR3: TGTGCCAGCAGCCCCCAAGCGGGGGGGTCATATACGCAGTATTTT. Amino acids: CASSPQAGGSYTQYF.

Of note for this clonotype: The final CDR3 position lacks the conserved phenylalanine or tryptophan, pointing to a likely read error. V is TRBV10-3 and J is TRBJ1-1, with D maybe TRBD1 (5 bases). V shed 9 bases and J shed 10 bases, with 15 bases lying between them. CDR1 ENHRY and CDR2 SYGVKD come from the germline V gene. The CDR3 runs 11 residues. The CDR3 coding sequence is TGTGCCATTCAAGCGGGGCTAGGAGCTTTCTTA. Its translation: CAIQAGLGAFL.

Remarks on this clonotype: A much larger clonotype is one base distant, so this may be a read error. This sequence joins TRBV6-1 and TRBJ2-7, with D unresolved. V lost 8 bases and J lost 2, with 13 bases in between. Germline V gene data show CDR1 as MNHNS and CDR2 as SASEGT. The CDR3 sequence is 13 residues long. The DNA of the CDR3 is TGTGCCAGCGGTGTTCGACAACCCTACGAGCAGTACTTC. It encodes CASGVRQPYEQYF.

Note on this clonotype: This could be a read error, since a much larger clone is one nucleotide away. V usage is TRBV29-1 and J usage is TRBJ1-3; the D is unclear. Trimming cost V 0 bases and J 7 bases, with 4 bases left between them. CDR1 and CDR2 from the germline V gene are SQVTM and ANQGSEA. This CDR3 region has 11 residues. CDR3 in DNA: TGCAGCGTTGAAGAGGTCAACACCATATATTTT. Translation gives CSVEEVNTIYF.

Comments on this clonotype: At one of its ends the junction is not consistent with the germline gene, which may arise from a read error. This chain connects TRBV5-1 to TRBJ2-3, with D hard to call. The CDR3 runs 12 residues. The germline gives CDR1 SGHRS, CDR2 YFSETQ. The CDR3 sequence is CASSFSTDTQFF. In nucleotides, the CDR3 is TGCGCCAGCAGCTTCAGCACAGATACGCAGTTTTTT.

This clonotype was found a few times. The rearrangement uses TRBV7-3 and TRBJ1-1, with 10 bases that match TRBD1. The V gene end was trimmed by 5 bases and the J gene end by 1 base; junction bases not matched to a gene: 7. The CDR3 is made up of 16 amino acids. Germline V gene data show CDR1 as SGHTA and CDR2 as FQGTGA. The CDR3 is CASSPGTGVGNTEAFF. The DNA for the CDR3 is TGTGCCAGCAGCCCCGGGACAGGGGTGGGGAACACTGAAGCTTTCTTT.

V gene TRBV20-1 combines with J gene TRBJ1-5; TRBD1 agrees at 7 bases. V dropped 7 bases and J dropped 5; count of bases not matched to a gene: 11. The CDR3 runs to 14 residues. In germline, CDR1 is DFQATT, CDR2 SNEGSKA (reference sequence). The CDR3 region is CSVSSGTDYQPQHF. DNA of the CDR3: TGCAGTGTTAGCTCCGGGACAGATTATCAGCCCCAGCATTTT.

With respect to this clonotype: A single base separates this from a much larger clone, so it may be a read error. V is TRBV20-1 and J is TRBJ2-1, with a possible D match to TRBD2 (5 bases). The CDR3 length is 13 residues. The germline V gene has CDR1 DFQATT and CDR2 SNEGSKA (reference sequence). CDR3 nucleotide sequence: TGCAGTGCTACCGGGGTAGCTGTTAATGAGCAGTTATTC. Translating gives CSATGVAVNEQLF.

About this clonotype: At one boundary the junction diverges from the germline segment, which might be a read error. The chain carries TRBV20-1 and TRBJ2-1; 7 bases map to TRBD2. Looked up from germline, CDR1 is DFQATT and CDR2 is SNEGSKA (reference sequence). This CDR3 is 14 amino acids long. The CDR3 region has the DNA TGCAGTGCTAGATCCGCGGGAGACTACATTGAGCAGTTCTTC. Residues: CSARSAGDYIEQFF.

Comment on this clonotype: Sequence at one end of the junction differs from germline and may be a read error. This chain connects TRBV10-3 to TRBJ2-3; 8 bases line up with TRBD1. Germline V CDR1 and CDR2: ENHRY, SYGVKD. The CDR3 runs 12 residues. DNA for the CDR3: TGTGCCATTGGACAGGGCACAGATAAGCAGTATTTT. Its protein product is CAIGQGTDKQYF.

About this clonotype: Since a much larger clone is just one base distant, this may be a read error. The chain recombines TRBV10-3 with TRBJ2-7; D may be TRBD1 (5 bases). Germline V gene lookup returns CDR1 ENHRY and CDR2 SYGVKD. The CDR3 extends over 14 amino acids. V lost 4 bases and J lost 3, with 13 bases in between. The CDR3 region has the DNA TGTGCCATCAGTGCAACGGACATCTTCTACGAGCAGTACTTC. Translated: CAISATDIFYEQYF.

The sample holds many counts of this clonotype. The chain carries TRBV6-2 or TRBV6-3 and TRBJ2-4; 9 positions match TRBD2. The CDR3 totals 14 residues. Germline CDR1 reads MNHEY; CDR2 reads SVGEGT. The trim removed 6 bases at V and 3 bases at J, leaving 3 bases unmatched. The CDR3 spells CASRSGGRKNIQYF. The DNA of the CDR3 is TGTGCCAGCAGGAGCGGGGGGCGCAAAAACATTCAGTACTTC.

About this clonotype: Lacking the conserved final phenylalanine or tryptophan, this CDR3 likely reflects a read error. The chain recombines TRBV6-1 with TRBJ1-2, with D perhaps TRBD1 (6 bases). This CDR3 is built from 12 residues. The germline CDR1 and CDR2 sequences are MNHNS and SASEGT. The CDR3 region is CPSILRGGGYTL. Written as DNA, the CDR3 is TGTCCCAGCATTCTTAGAGGGGGTGGCTACACCTTA.

The chain links TRBV5-1 to TRBJ1-1; D remains unclear. Germline V gene sequence: CDR1 SGHRS, CDR2 YFSETQ. The V end was cut by 0 bases, the J end by 1 base, with 4 bases between. The CDR3 covers 13 residues. CDR3 sequence reads: CASSLGENTEAFF. The CDR3 coding sequence is TGCGCCAGCAGCTTGGGAGAGAACACTGAAGCTTTCTTT.

Notes on this clonotype: A clone one base away is much larger, so this may be a read error. V and J are TRBV6-2 or TRBV6-3 and TRBJ2-5, with TRBD1 identical over 9 bases. Trimming cost V 6 bases and J 8 bases; bases outside gene matches: 19. There are 17 residues in the CDR3. The germline V gene has CDR1 MNHEY and CDR2 SVGEGT. CDR3 sequence: CASSRGQGIGIGDTQYF. The CDR3 nucleotides read TGTGCCAGCAGCCGAGGACAGGGGATTGGTATTGGAGATACCCAGTACTTC.

This clonotype occurred a few times. This may arise from a read error, as a much more abundant clone is one base away. The chain has TRBV29-1 and TRBJ1-5; D remains unclear. Trimming took off 7 bases at V and 9 bases at J, with 16 bases between the two ends. The CDR3 spans 12 residues. CDR1 and CDR2 from the germline V gene are SQVTM and ANQGSEA. CDR3 protein: CSAGGMDRPQHF. CDR3 DNA sequence: TGCAGCGCCGGTGGGATGGATCGGCCCCAGCATTTT.

Comment on this clonotype: Mismatch with germline at one junction end may stem from a read error. The rearrangement joins TRBV11-2 to TRBJ2-7; the match to TRBD2 covers 8 bases. Per germline, CDR1 SGHAT and CDR2 FQNNGV. This CDR3 is built from 15 residues. The CDR3 bases are TGTGTCAGCAGCTTTAGCGGGGCGTACTCCTACGAGCAGTACTTC. It translates to CVSSFSGAYSYEQYF.

This clonotype turned up a few times. The junction departs from germline at one end; a sequencing error may be responsible. The chain carries TRBV5-1 and TRBJ2-2, with D perhaps being TRBD1 or TRBD2 (6 bases each). Germline CDR1 and CDR2: SGHRS and YFSETQ. This CDR3 is 15 amino acids long. CDR3 in DNA: TGCGCCAGCAGCTTGGCGGTGGGGGGCACCGGGGAGCCGTTTTTT. Protein sequence: CASSLAVGGTGEPFF.

Notes on this clonotype: A read error may explain this, as a much larger clone is one base away. This CDR3 reads CSVIDSLLSYEQYF. Here the CDR3 DNA reads TGCAGTGTAATAGACAGCTTACTCTCCTACGAGCAGTACTTC. The J gene is TRBJ2-7, the V gene TRBV20-1; D might be TRBD1 (5 bases). Germline CDR1 DFQATT, CDR2 SNEGSKA (reference sequence). The germline V and J ends were trimmed by 7 bases and 0 bases, with 16 bases remaining between them. CDR3 length: 14 residues.